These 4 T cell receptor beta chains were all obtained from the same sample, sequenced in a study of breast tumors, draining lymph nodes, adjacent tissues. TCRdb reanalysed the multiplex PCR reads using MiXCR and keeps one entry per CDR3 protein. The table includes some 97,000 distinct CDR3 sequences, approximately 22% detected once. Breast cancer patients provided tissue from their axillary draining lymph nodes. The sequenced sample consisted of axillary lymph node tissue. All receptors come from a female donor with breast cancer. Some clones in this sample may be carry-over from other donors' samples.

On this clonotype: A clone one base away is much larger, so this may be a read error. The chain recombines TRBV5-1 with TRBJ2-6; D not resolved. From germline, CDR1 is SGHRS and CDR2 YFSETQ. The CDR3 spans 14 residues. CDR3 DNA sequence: TGCGCCACCAGCACCCAGACTGGGGCCAACGTCCTGACTTTC. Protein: CATSTQTGANVLTF.

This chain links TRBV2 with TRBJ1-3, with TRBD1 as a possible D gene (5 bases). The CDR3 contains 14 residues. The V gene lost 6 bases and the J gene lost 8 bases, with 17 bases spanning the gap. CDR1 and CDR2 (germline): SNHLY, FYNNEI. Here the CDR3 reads CASRSGQIGYTIYF. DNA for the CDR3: TGTGCCAGCAGGTCTGGACAAATTGGCTACACCATATATTTT.

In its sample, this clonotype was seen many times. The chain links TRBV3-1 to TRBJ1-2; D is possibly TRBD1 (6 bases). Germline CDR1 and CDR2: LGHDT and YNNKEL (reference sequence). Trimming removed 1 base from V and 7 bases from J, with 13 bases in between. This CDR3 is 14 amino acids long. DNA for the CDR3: TGTGCCAGCAGCCAAGTTGGCAGGGGAGGTGGCTACACCTTC. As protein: CASSQVGRGGGYTF.

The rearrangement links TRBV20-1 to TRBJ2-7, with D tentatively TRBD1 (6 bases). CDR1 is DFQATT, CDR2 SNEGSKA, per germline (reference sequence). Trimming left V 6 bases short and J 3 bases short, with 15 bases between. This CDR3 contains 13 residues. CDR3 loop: CSAERTAGYEQYF. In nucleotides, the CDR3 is TGCAGTGCAGAAAGGACAGCAGGCTACGAGCAGTACTTC.